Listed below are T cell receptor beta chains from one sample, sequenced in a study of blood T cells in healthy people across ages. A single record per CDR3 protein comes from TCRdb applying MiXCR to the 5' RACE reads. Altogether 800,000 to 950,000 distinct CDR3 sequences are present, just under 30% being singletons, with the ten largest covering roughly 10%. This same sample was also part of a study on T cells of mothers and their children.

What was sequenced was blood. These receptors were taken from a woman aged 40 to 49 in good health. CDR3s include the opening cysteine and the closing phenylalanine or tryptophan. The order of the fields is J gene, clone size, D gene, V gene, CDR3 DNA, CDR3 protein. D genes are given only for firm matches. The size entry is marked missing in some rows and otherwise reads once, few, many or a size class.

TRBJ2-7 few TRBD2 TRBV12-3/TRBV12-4 TGTGCCAGCAGTCTTGGGGGGGGAGGGATCAGCGAGCAGTACTTC CASSLGGGGISEQYF
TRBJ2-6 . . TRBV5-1 TGCGCCAGCAGCGGAAATGCCACAGGGTTAGGGGCCAACGTCCTGACTTTC CASSGNATGLGANVLTF
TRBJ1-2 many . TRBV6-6 TGTGCCAGCAGTCCCGGGCCTCCCGTTGGCTACACCTTC CASSPGPPVGYTF
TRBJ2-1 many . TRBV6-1 TGTGCCAGCAGTGAAAAGGGGAATGAGCAGTTCTTC CASSEKGNEQFF
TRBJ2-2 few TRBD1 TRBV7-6 TGTGCCAGCAGCTTAGCCGGGACAGGGTTTCCCGGGGAGCTGTTTTTT CASSLAGTGFPGELFF
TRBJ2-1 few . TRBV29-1 TGCAACGTTGACCTCTACAATGAGCAGTTCTTC CNVDLYNEQFF
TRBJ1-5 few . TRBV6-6 TGTGCCAGCAGTTACTCGAAAGATCAGCCCCAGCATTTT CASSYSKDQPQHF
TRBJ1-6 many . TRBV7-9 TGTGCCAGCAGCCCGGGGACGCTGAATTCACCCCTCCACTTT CASSPGTLNSPLHF
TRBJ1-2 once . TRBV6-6 TGTGCCAGCACCACAGGTGGTGACTATGGCTACACCTTC CASTTGGDYGYTF
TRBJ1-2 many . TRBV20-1 TGCAGTGCTACCAAAGGACGGTATGGCTACACCTTC CSATKGRYGYTF